Shown below are 17 T cell receptor beta chains from a single sample sequenced in a study. TCRdb ran MiXCR on the 5' RACE reads and lists one entry per CDR3 protein. The table records around 3,000 distinct CDR3 sequences, approximately 6.4% of them present only once. Sequences were obtained from total memory T cells from blood PBMCs. Sample subset: transitional memory CD4+ T cells. These receptors originate from a female donor with HIV.

The chain recombines TRBV4-3 with TRBJ1-6; 10 nucleotides line up with TRBD1. Unmatched junction bases numbered 10, after V lost 4 bases and J lost 10 bases. Germline lookup yields CDR1 LGHNA and CDR2 YSLEER. The CDR3 runs to 16 residues. The CDR3 sequence: CASSLHAGTGASPLHF. The CDR3 DNA reads as TGCGCCAGCAGCCTACATGCAGGGACAGGGGCATCACCCCTCCACTTT.

Relative to its sample, this clonotype is medium-sized. The V call is TRBV18, the J call TRBJ1-3; the D is unclear. This CDR3 has 14 residues. V dropped 3 bases and J dropped 4 bases, with 10 bases sitting between them. Germline V lookup: CDR1 KGHSH, CDR2 LQKENI. The CDR3, as DNA: TGTGCCAGCTCACCTCCTTCAGTCGGAAACACCATATATTTT. It specifies CASSPPSVGNTIYF.

This clonotype came up a few times. This chain connects TRBV27 to TRBJ2-1; TRBD2 aligns across 9 bases. Trimming cost V 5 bases and J 0 bases; bases outside gene matches: 2. CDR3 length: 15 residues. The germline CDR1 and CDR2 sequences are MNHEY and SMNVEV (reference sequence). The chain's CDR3 is CASSLAGRSYNEQFF. CDR3 coding DNA: TGTGCCAGCAGTCTAGCGGGGCGCTCCTACAATGAGCAGTTCTTC.

This chain connects TRBV20-1 to TRBJ1-2, with a weak D call TRBD1 (6 bases). V gave up 6 bases and J gave up 5 bases, with 16 bases separating them. The CDR3 consists of 13 residues. Germline V gene sequence: CDR1 DFQATT, CDR2 SNEGSKA (reference sequence). Here the CDR3 reads CSAARDGTYGYTF. For the CDR3, the DNA is TGCAGTGCAGCCCGGGACGGGACATATGGCTACACCTTC.

By sample share, this clonotype is large. V is TRBV2 and J is TRBJ1-2; maybe TRBD1 (6 bases). Germline V CDR1 and CDR2: SNHLY, FYNNEI. This CDR3 region has 13 residues. The germline V and J ends were trimmed by 6 bases and 4 bases, with 12 bases remaining between them. CDR3 loop: CASREGGTYGYTF. The CDR3 DNA reads TGTGCCAGCAGGGAGGGGGGAACCTATGGCTACACCTTC.

By share of the sample, this clonotype is medium-sized. The V and J genes are TRBV18 and TRBJ1-2; D is undetermined. The V gene's germline CDR1 is KGHSH and CDR2 LQKENI. The CDR3 loop spans 14 amino acids. V lost 2 bases, J lost 1 base, and 8 bases lay in between. Written as DNA, the CDR3 is TGTGCCAGCTCACCATCACAGAATAACTATGGCTACACCTTC. Protein sequence: CASSPSQNNYGYTF.

This clonotype was picked up a small number of times. V and J are TRBV11-3 and TRBJ1-3; 8 bases agree with TRBD1. In germline, CDR1 is SGHNT, CDR2 YENEEA. V was clipped by 5 bases and J by 2 bases; unmatched bases: 5. The CDR3 consists of 15 residues. Here the CDR3 reads CASSPGQGPGNTIYF. The CDR3 bases are TGTGCCAGCAGCCCAGGACAGGGCCCTGGAAACACCATATATTTT.

The sample holds a few counts of this clonotype. This chain joins TRBV29-1 and TRBJ2-3, with 7 bases matching TRBD2. CDR1 is SQVTM, CDR2 ANQGSEA, per germline. V lost 6 bases, J lost 0 bases, and 3 bases stayed unmatched. The CDR3 is made up of 13 amino acids. CDR3 region: CSVGGLSTDTQYF. As DNA, the CDR3 is TGCAGCGTGGGGGGGTTAAGCACAGATACGCAGTATTTT.

The chain couples TRBV4-3 to TRBJ2-5; TRBD2 aligns across 10 bases. J gave up 0 bases and V 4 bases, and 11 bases lay outside the gene matches. The CDR3 has 18 amino acids. Germline V gene sequence: CDR1 LGHNA, CDR2 YSLEER. For the CDR3, the DNA is TGCGCCAGCAGCCCCACGTGGAGGACTAGCGGATACCAAGAGACCCAGTACTTC. Translation gives CASSPTWRTSGYQETQYF.

This clonotype is categorized as medium-sized. The V gene is TRBV10-1, the J gene TRBJ1-2; tentatively, D is TRBD1 (6 bases). Trimming shortened V by 6 bases and J by 3 bases, and 11 bases separated the two germline ends. The CDR3 length is 13 residues. Germline lookup yields CDR1 WNHNN and CDR2 SYGVQD (reference sequence). CDR3 region: CASRDPGDYGYTF. The CDR3 coding sequence is TGCGCCAGCAGAGACCCAGGGGACTATGGCTACACCTTC.

This clonotype is categorized as medium-sized (0.01 to 0.1%). The chain recombines TRBV6-2 or TRBV6-3 with TRBJ1-1; tentatively, D is TRBD1 (6 bases). V shed 6 bases and J shed 8 bases, with 13 bases lying between them. The CDR3 runs 12 residues. Germline CDR1 and CDR2: MNHEY and SVGEGT. CDR3 sequence: CASRPQGTEAFF. Written as DNA, the CDR3 is TGTGCCAGCAGGCCGCAGGGGACCGAAGCTTTCTTT.

This chain links TRBV7-9 with TRBJ2-3; D call uncertain. Trimming took 4 bases from V and 3 from J, leaving 2 bases between them. The CDR3 totals 11 residues. CDR1 and CDR2 from the germline V gene are SEHNR and FQNEAQ (reference sequence). The CDR3 DNA sequence: TGTGCCAGCAGCTCTACAGATACGCAGTATTTT. Translated, it gives CASSSTDTQYF.

In this sample, this clonotype is medium-sized. The gene calls are TRBV11-3 and TRBJ1-6; D is undetermined. The CDR3 is 13 amino acids. CDR1 is SGHNT, CDR2 YENEEA, per germline. V was cut by 3 bases and J by 8 bases, with 8 bases left in between. CDR3 in DNA: TGTGCCAGCAGCTTCAATCGGGATTCACCCCTCCACTTT. Translation: CASSFNRDSPLHF.

This clonotype is medium-sized. This chain uses TRBV5-1 with TRBJ1-5; unclear D gene. CDR1 SGHRS and CDR2 YFSETQ come from the germline V gene. This CDR3 is built from 15 residues. Trimming pared 0 bases from V and 4 bases from J, leaving 11 bases between. The CDR3 is CASSLDGALNQPQHF. The CDR3 DNA reads as TGCGCCAGCAGCTTGGACGGAGCGCTAAATCAGCCCCAGCATTTT.

V and J are TRBV20-1 and TRBJ1-1; D is possibly TRBD1 (5 bases). The V end lost 5 bases, the J end lost 0 bases, and 10 bases lay between the germline ends. Germline V lookup: CDR1 DFQATT, CDR2 SNEGSKA (reference sequence). This CDR3 is built from 13 residues. The CDR3 DNA reads as TGCAGTGCTGCGGGACGTTTGAACACTGAAGCTTTCTTT. As protein: CSAAGRLNTEAFF.

This chain connects TRBV10-3 to TRBJ1-2, with 9 bases that match TRBD1. V shed 2 bases and J 10 bases; nucleotides not matched to a gene: 5. Germline V gene lookup returns CDR1 ENHRY and CDR2 SYGVKD. The CDR3 runs 13 residues. The CDR3 loop is CAISEGTGWFYTF. The CDR3 DNA follows: TGTGCCATCAGTGAGGGGACAGGGTGGTTCTACACCTTC.

Within the sample, this clonotype is medium-sized. CDR3 region: CAWMALGSRGYTF. CDR3 DNA sequence: TGTGCCTGGATGGCCCTGGGGTCGAGAGGCTACACCTTC. This chain connects TRBV30 to TRBJ1-2; D is undetermined. CDR3 length: 13 residues. In germline, CDR1 is GTSNPN, CDR2 SVGIG (reference sequence). V was shortened by 4 bases and J by 8 bases, with 17 bases between the two germline ends.